Below, 2 T cell receptor beta chains from the same sample are listed, as sequenced in a study of technical replicates of blood from a handful of donors. Data came from immunoSEQ multiplex PCR; TCRdb stores just in-frame clones and leaves some out. The data contain under 95,000 clones, approximately 94% of them singletons. Sequencing input: T cells isolated from PBMCs. These receptors all come from a human donor in good health.

The chain uses TRBV5-1 and TRBJ2-2, with 8 bases aligning to TRBD2. Germline V gene sequence: CDR1 SGHRS, CDR2 YFSETQ. V was pared by 4 bases and J by 6 bases, with 8 bases of the junction left unmatched. There are 15 residues in the CDR3. DNA for the CDR3: TGCGCCAGCAGCCTAGGACTAGCCGGGGCCGGGGAGCTGTTTTTT. Its translation is CASSLGLAGAGELFF.

This chain uses TRBV5-4 with TRBJ2-1, with TRBD2 matching over 13 bases. Germline V CDR1 and CDR2: SGHNT, YYREEE (reference sequence). The CDR3 is 16 amino acids. V shed 0 bases and J 7 bases; nucleotides not matched to a gene: 4. DNA for the CDR3: TGTGCCAGCAGCTTGGGGACTAGCGGGGGTCAAAATGAGCAGTTCTTC. Its translation is CASSLGTSGGQNEQFF.